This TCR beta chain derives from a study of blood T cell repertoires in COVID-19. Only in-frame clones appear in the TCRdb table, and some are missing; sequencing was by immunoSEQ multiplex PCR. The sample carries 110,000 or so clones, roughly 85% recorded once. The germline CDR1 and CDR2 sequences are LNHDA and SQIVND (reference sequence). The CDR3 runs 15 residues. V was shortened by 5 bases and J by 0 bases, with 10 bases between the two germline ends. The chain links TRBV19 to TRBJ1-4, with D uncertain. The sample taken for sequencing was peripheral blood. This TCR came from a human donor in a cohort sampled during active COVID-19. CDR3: CASSLPRATNEKLFF. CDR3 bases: TGTGCCAGTAGTCTACCACGAGCAACTAATGAAAAACTGTTTTTT. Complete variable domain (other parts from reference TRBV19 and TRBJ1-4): DGGITQSPKYLFRKEGQNVTLSCEQNLNHDAMYWYRQDPGQGLRLIYYSQIVNDFQKGDIAEGYSVSREKKESFPLTVTSAQKNPTAFYLCASSLPRATNEKLFFGSGTQLSVL.